Presented here are 18 T cell receptor beta chains from one specimen sequenced in a study of tumor-infiltrating lymphocytes in localized non-small cell lung cancer (dated by TCRdb to about 2021). The library relied on the immunoSEQ multiplex PCR assay. Drawn from immuneACCESS, this table holds only the in-frame rearrangements with V and J called that TCRdb kept. Clones are partly lost; checked studies trace under half to an unresolved V gene and leave the rest unexplained. This sample lists about 13,000 clones; approximately 70% were detected once. Jointly, the top ten make up over 8% of the sample. The sample was lung tumor tissue. The receptors derive from a human donor with non-small cell lung cancer.

Note on this clone: Other DNA variants within this sample encode the same CDR3. CDR3 bases: TGTGCCTGGAGACCGGGACCGGCGGGCACTGAAGCTTTCTTT. Translating gives CAWRPGPAGTEAFF. This chain joins TRBV30 and TRBJ1-1; tentatively, D is TRBD1 (5 bases). The germline V gene encodes CDR1 GTSNPN and CDR2 SVGIG (reference sequence). With 3 bases removed from V and 4 bases from J, the gap between germline ends came to 15 bases. CDR3 length: 14 amino acids.

This clone has just one count. V gene TRBV5-1 combines with J gene TRBJ2-3; D may be TRBD1 (7 bases). Per the germline V gene, CDR1 is SGHRS and CDR2 is YFSETQ. The germline V and J ends were trimmed by 4 bases and 2 bases, with 17 bases remaining between them. The CDR3 is made up of 16 amino acids. The CDR3 loop is CASSLITGEATDTQYF. CDR3 DNA: TGCGCCAGCAGCCTTATAACAGGGGAGGCCACAGATACGCAGTATTTT.

The chain combines TRBV6-1 with TRBJ1-4; D may be TRBD1 (5 bases). The germline V gene has CDR1 MNHNS and CDR2 SASEGT. This CDR3 is built from 15 residues. V was cut by 0 bases and J by 5 bases, with 10 bases left in between. As DNA, the CDR3 is TGTGCCAGCAGTGAAGCCGGGGGACGGAATGAAAAACTGTTTTTT. This translates into CASSEAGGRNEKLFF.

The chain is built from TRBV5-6 and TRBJ2-3; D unclear. V was pared by 0 bases and J by 9 bases, with 8 bases between. This CDR3 spans 12 amino acids. Germline V CDR1 and CDR2: SGHDT, YYEEEE. CDR3 DNA sequence: TGTGCCAGCAGCTTGGAAACCGCGACGCAGTATTTT. Protein product: CASSLETATQYF.

This chain connects TRBV29-1 to TRBJ2-1, with D hard to call. Per the germline V gene, CDR1 is SQVTM and CDR2 is ANQGSEA. V was pared by 7 bases and J by 7 bases, with 14 bases between. The length of the CDR3 is 12 residues. The CDR3: CSADLLQNEQFF. In nucleotides, the CDR3 is TGCAGCGCTGACCTCTTACAGAATGAGCAGTTCTTC.

The rearrangement links TRBV7-9 to TRBJ2-5; D unresolved. Germline lookup yields CDR1 SEHNR and CDR2 FQNEAQ (reference sequence). The CDR3 is 18 amino acids. V shed 5 bases and J shed 2 bases, with 24 bases lying between them. The CDR3 spells CASSHRMGHHIGQETQYF. The CDR3 coding sequence is TGTGCCAGCAGCCACCGGATGGGTCATCATATTGGACAAGAGACCCAGTACTTC.

The gene calls are TRBV6-6 and TRBJ1-1; D is uncertain. V lost 5 bases and J 11 bases, leaving 21 bases between the germline ends. The germline V gene has CDR1 MNHNY and CDR2 SVGAGI (reference sequence). This CDR3 spans 14 amino acids. The CDR3 protein is CASSHTSGSGVAFF. The CDR3 DNA reads as TGTGCCAGCAGTCACACCTCTGGGTCCGGCGTGGCTTTCTTT.

CDR3 DNA: TGTGCCAGCAGTTTAGAGGGGCTAGCGGGCACAGATACGCAGTATTTT. Protein: CASSLEGLAGTDTQYF. V usage is TRBV27 and J usage is TRBJ2-3; 7 positions match TRBD2. In germline, CDR1 is MNHEY, CDR2 SMNVEV (reference sequence). V lost 2 bases to trimming and J lost 1 base; unmatched junction nucleotides: 6. This CDR3 has 16 residues.

This chain connects TRBV29-1 to TRBJ2-2; possibly TRBD1 for D (6 bases). Per the germline V gene, CDR1 is SQVTM and CDR2 is ANQGSEA. Trimming cost V 2 bases and J 6 bases, with 10 bases left between them. The CDR3 totals 13 residues. The CDR3 here is CSVEPRGAGELFF. The CDR3 nucleotides are TGCAGCGTTGAACCCAGGGGAGCCGGGGAGCTGTTTTTT.

CDR3: CASSLELGTSMEQYF. The CDR3 DNA is TGTGCCAGCAGCTTAGAATTGGGGACTAGTATGGAGCAGTACTTC. This chain uses TRBV7-2 with TRBJ2-7; 8 bases fit TRBD2. Losses at the gene ends were 1 base for V and 7 bases for J; bases not matched to a gene: 9. The CDR3 has 15 residues. Germline CDR1 reads SGHTA; CDR2 reads FQGNSA.

This clone has only a few counts. The chain couples TRBV6-1 to TRBJ2-5, with 9 bases identical to TRBD1. The V gene end was trimmed by 7 bases and the J gene end by 7 bases; junction bases not matched to a gene: 7. The CDR3 consists of 13 residues. Germline values: CDR1 MNHNS, CDR2 SASEGT. CDR3 in amino acids: CASTGQGRVTQYF. CDR3 coding DNA: TGTGCCAGCACCGGACAGGGGAGAGTGACCCAGTACTTC.

This rearrangement joins TRBV6-5 to TRBJ2-7, with 7 bases that match TRBD2. The V gene end was trimmed by 5 bases and the J gene end by 3 bases; junction bases not matched to a gene: 7. The CDR3 contains 14 residues. The germline gives CDR1 MNHEY, CDR2 SVGAGI. This chain's CDR3 is CASSAGVSLYEQYF. Here the CDR3 DNA reads TGTGCCAGCAGTGCGGGGGTTAGCCTCTACGAGCAGTACTTC.

The V and J genes are TRBV11-2 and TRBJ1-4, with 9 bases lining up with TRBD1. CDR1 and CDR2 (germline): SGHAT, FQNNGV. With V trimmed by 4 bases and J by 0 bases, 3 bases remained unmatched. The CDR3 is made up of 16 amino acids. CDR3 DNA sequence: TGTGCCAGCAGCTCGCGACAGGGGGCAACTAATGAAAAACTGTTTTTT. Translating gives CASSSRQGATNEKLFF.

This clone was recorded a few times. This chain links TRBV30 with TRBJ1-1; 8 bases align to TRBD1. Germline CDR1 reads GTSNPN; CDR2 reads SVGIG (reference sequence). V was pared by 3 bases and J by 12 bases, with 12 bases of the junction left unmatched. This CDR3 spans 13 amino acids. CDR3: CAWSLNDRQGTFF. CDR3 DNA: TGTGCCTGGAGCCTAAACGATAGACAGGGGACTTTCTTT. The full variable domain, with the rest looked up from reference TRBV30 and TRBJ1-1, is SQTIHQWPATLVQPVGSPLSLECTVEGTSNPNLYWYRQAAGRGLQLLFYSVGIGQISSEVPQNLSASRPQDRQFILSSKKLLLSDSGFYLCAWSLNDRQGTFFGQGTRLTVV.

The chain carries TRBV30 and TRBJ1-2, with TRBD1 matching over 7 bases. The junction had 4 bases not matched to a gene; V was cut back by 3 bases and J by 0 bases. This CDR3 has 14 amino acids. Germline CDR1 and CDR2: GTSNPN and SVGIG (reference sequence). CDR3 region: CAWSRDRSNYGYTF. The DNA for the CDR3 is TGTGCCTGGAGCAGGGACAGATCTAACTATGGCTACACCTTC. Using reference TRBV30 and TRBJ1-2 for the parts outside the CDR3, the full variable domain is SQTIHQWPATLVQPVGSPLSLECTVEGTSNPNLYWYRQAAGRGLQLLFYSVGIGQISSEVPQNLSASRPQDRQFILSSKKLLLSDSGFYLCAWSRDRSNYGYTFGSGTRLTVV.

The genes are TRBV27 and TRBJ2-7; D is uncertain. Between the trimmed V and J ends, which lost 5 bases and 4 bases, there was a span of 12 bases. Germline CDR1 is MNHEY and CDR2 is SMNVEV (reference sequence). The CDR3 length is 13 residues. Written as DNA, the CDR3 is TGTGCCAGCAGTCGTCAGAGAAGATACGAGCAGTACTTC. Translating it yields CASSRQRRYEQYF.

This clone was found a few times. The chain links TRBV7-6 to TRBJ2-7; 9 nucleotides align to TRBD1. Germline V gives CDR1 SGHVS, CDR2 FNYEAQ. Unmatched junction bases numbered 8, after V lost 5 bases and J lost 3 bases. The CDR3 has 15 residues. The CDR3 DNA is TGTGCCAGCAGCGCGGGACAGGGAGGGAACTACGAGCAGTACTTC. This codes for CASSAGQGGNYEQYF.

This sequence joins TRBV19 and TRBJ2-3; D remains ambiguous. The V end lost 3 bases, the J end lost 0 bases, and 7 bases lay between the germline ends. Germline V CDR1 and CDR2: LNHDA, SQIVND (reference sequence). The CDR3 loop spans 14 amino acids. CDR3 sequence reads: CASSILGSTDTQYF. The CDR3 DNA follows: TGTGCCAGTAGTATTTTGGGGAGCACAGATACGCAGTATTTT.